This TCR beta chain was found in a study of T-cell memory formation after mild COVID-19. Overall study: Largely, TCR clusters stayed within a single donor. Study conclusions and caveats: The appearance of some responding clones in pre-infection memory suggested that cross-reactive memory joined. Confirmation of SARS-CoV-2 specificity was lacking for second-wave clones peaking day 37.

TCRdb fed the 5' RACE reads into MiXCR, producing one record per CDR3 protein. The sample shows some 490,000 distinct CDR3 sequences, around a sixth of them seen only once. There are 15 residues in the CDR3. Trimming removed 4 bases at V and 0 bases at J, with 12 bases between. This clonotype has only a few counts. Its target is unknown. Sample: PBMCs or a T cell subset sorted from them (not recorded which). The rearrangement uses TRBV12-3 or TRBV12-4 and TRBJ1-1; tentatively, D is TRBD1 (6 bases). This receptor was identified in an adult woman who had mild COVID-19 (a few samples of this study predate the infection). Cell type and time point are not known. Here the CDR3 reads CASSYGGTLNTEAFF. The CDR3 coding sequence is TGTGCCAGCAGTTACGGGGGCACCTTGAACACTGAAGCTTTCTTT.